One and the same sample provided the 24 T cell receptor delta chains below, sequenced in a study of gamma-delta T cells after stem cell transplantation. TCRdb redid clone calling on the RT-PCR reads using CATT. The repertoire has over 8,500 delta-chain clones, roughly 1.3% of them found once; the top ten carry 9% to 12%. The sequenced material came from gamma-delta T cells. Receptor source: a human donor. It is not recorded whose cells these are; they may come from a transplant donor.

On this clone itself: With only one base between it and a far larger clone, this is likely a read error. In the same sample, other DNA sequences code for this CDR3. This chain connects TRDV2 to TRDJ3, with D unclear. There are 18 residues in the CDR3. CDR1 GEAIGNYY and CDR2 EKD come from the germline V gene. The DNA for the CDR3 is TGTGCTTGTGACACCGTAGCGGAAAGCTCCTGGGACACCCGACAGATGTTTTTC. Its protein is CACDTVAESSWDTRQMFF.

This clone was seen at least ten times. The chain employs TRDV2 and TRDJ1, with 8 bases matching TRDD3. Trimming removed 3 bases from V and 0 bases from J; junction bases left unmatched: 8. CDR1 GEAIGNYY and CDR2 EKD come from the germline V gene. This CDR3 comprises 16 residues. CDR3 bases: TGTGCCTGTGACGCCCTGGGGGACCCGTACACCGATAAACTCATCTTT. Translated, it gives CACDALGDPYTDKLIF.

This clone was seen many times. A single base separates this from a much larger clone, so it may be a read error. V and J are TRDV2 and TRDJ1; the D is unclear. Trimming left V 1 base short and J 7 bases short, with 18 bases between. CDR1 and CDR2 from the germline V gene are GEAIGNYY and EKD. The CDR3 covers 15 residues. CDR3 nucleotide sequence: TGTGCCTGTGACACTCTGGTTATTGGGACTAGTAAACTCATCTTT. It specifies CACDTLVIGTSKLIF.

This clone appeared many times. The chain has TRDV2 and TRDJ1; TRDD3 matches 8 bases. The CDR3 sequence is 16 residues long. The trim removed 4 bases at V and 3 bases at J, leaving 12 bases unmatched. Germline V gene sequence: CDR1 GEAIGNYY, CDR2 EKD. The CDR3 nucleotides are TGTGCCTGTGATATCTGGACTGGGGGGTATCCCGATAAACTCATCTTT. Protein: CACDIWTGGYPDKLIF.

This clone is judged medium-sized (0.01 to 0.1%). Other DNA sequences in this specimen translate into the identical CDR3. The DNA of the CDR3 is TGTGCCTGTGACCCCCTCGGAGCCCAAGGACCCCACACCGATAAACTCATCTTT. This sequence encodes CACDPLGAQGPHTDKLIF. The V gene is TRDV2, the J gene TRDJ1; D is unclear. Trimming took off 3 bases at V and 0 bases at J, with 22 bases between the two ends. CDR3 size: 18 residues. Germline CDR1 and CDR2: GEAIGNYY and EKD.

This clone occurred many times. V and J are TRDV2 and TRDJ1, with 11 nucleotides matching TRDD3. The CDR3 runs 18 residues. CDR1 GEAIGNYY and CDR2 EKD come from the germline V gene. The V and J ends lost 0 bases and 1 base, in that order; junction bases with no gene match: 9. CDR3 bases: TGTGCCTGTGACACCATATCCGTACTGGGGGATAGCACCGATAAACTCATCTTT. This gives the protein CACDTISVLGDSTDKLIF.

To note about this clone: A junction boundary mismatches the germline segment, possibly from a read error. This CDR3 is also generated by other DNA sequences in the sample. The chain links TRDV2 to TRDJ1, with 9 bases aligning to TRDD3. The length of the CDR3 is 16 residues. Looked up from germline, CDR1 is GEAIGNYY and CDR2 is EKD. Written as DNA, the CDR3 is TGCGCCTGTGACAAACTGGGGGACCCCTACACCGATAAACTCATCTTT. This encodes CACDKLGDPYTDKLIF.

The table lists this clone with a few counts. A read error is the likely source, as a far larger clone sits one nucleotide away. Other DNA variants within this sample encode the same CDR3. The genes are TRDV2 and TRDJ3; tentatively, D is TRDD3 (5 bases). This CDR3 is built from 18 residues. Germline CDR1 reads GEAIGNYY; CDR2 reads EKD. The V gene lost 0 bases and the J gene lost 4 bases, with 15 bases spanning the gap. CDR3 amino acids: CACDTVRSRDWDTRQMFF. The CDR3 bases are TGTGCCTGTGACACCGTGCGGAGTAGGGATTGGGACACCCGACAGATGTTTTTC.

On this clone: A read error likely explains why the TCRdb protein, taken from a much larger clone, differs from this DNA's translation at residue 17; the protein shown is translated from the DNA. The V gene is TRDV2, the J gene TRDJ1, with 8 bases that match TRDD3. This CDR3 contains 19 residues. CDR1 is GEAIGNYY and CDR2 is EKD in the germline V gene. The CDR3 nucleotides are TGTGCCTGTGACACCGTGGAACGTACTGGGGGTTTTAACACCGATAAACACATCTTT. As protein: CACDTVERTGGFNTDKHIF.

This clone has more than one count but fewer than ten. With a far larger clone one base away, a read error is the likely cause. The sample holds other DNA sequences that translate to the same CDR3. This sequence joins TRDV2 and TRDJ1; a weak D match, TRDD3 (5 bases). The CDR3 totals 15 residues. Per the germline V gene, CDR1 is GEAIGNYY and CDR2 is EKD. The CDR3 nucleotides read TGTGCCTGTGACCCTCTGGGCGGGTACACCGATAAACTTATCTTT. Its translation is CACDPLGGYTDKLIF.

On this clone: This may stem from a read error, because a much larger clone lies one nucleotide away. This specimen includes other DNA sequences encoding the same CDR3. CDR3: CACDTVAEPRHGAHGGTDKLIF. CDR3 nucleotide sequence: TGTGCCTGTGACACCGTGGCAGAACCGAGGCATGGAGCCCACGGTGGTACCGATAAACTCATCTTT. This chain uses TRDV2 with TRDJ1; D unresolved. The CDR3 length is 22 residues. The V end lost 0 bases, the J end lost 2 bases, and 33 bases lay between the germline ends. CDR1 and CDR2 from the germline V gene are GEAIGNYY and EKD.

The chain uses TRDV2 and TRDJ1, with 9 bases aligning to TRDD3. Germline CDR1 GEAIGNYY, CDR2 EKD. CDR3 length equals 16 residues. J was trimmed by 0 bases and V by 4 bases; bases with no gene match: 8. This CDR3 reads CACDLISGGYTDKLIF. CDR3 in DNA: TGTGCCTGTGATCTAATATCTGGGGGATACACCGATAAACTCATCTTT.

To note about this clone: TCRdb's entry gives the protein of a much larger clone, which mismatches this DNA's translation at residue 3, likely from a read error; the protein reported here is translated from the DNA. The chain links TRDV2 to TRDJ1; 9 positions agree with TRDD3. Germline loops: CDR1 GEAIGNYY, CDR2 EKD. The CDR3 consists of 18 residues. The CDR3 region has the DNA TGTGCCCGTGACACCGTTTGGGGGGATACCGTACACACCGATAAACTCATCTTT. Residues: CARDTVWGDTVHTDKLIF.

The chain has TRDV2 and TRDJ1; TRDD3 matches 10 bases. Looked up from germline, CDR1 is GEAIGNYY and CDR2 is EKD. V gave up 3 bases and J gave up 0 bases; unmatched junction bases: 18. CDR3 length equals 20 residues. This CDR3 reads CACDPVLGDRPSSYTDKLIF. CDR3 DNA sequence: TGTGCCTGTGACCCCGTACTGGGGGATCGTCCCTCTTCGTACACCGATAAACTCATCTTT.

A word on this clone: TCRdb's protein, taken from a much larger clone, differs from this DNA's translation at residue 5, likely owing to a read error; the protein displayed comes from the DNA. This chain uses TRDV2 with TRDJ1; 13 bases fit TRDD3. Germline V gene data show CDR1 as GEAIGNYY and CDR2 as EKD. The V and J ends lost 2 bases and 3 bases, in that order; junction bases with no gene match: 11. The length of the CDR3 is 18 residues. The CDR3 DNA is TGTGCCTGTGACATCTTACTGGGGGATACGCGGAGGGCCGATAAACTCATCTTT. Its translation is CACDILLGDTRRADKLIF.

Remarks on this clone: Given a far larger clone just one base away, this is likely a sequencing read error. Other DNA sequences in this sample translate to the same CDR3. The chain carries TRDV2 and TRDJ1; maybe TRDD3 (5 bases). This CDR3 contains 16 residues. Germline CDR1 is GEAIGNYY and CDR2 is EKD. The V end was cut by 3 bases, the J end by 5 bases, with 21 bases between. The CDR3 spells CACDEVLGIPGDKLIF. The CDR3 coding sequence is TGTGCCTGTGACGAAGTACTAGGGATTCCGGGGGATAAACTCATCTTT.

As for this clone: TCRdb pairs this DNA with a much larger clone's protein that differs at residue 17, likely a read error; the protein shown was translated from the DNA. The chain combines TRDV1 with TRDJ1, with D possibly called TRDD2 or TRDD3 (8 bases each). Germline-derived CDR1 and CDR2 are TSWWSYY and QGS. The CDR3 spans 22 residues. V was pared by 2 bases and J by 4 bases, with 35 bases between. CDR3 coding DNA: TGTGCTCTTGGGGAAATGGATACGGTCTTCCTACCGGGATACGGGTACATCGATAAACTCATCTTT. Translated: CALGEMDTVFLPGYGYIDKLIF.

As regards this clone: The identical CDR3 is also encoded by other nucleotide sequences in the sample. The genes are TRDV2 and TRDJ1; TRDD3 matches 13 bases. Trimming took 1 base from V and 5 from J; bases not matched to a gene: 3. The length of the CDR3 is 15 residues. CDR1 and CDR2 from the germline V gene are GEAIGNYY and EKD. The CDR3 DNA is TGTGCCTGTGACACGTTACTGGGGGATACGGATAAACTCATCTTT. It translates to CACDTLLGDTDKLIF.

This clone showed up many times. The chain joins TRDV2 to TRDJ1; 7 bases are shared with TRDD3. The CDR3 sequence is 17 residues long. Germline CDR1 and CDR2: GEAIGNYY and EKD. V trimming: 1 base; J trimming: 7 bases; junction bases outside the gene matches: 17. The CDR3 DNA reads TGTGCCTGTGACACTCTTACGGGGGGATCCGGGGGAACTAAACTCATCTTT. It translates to CACDTLTGGSGGTKLIF.

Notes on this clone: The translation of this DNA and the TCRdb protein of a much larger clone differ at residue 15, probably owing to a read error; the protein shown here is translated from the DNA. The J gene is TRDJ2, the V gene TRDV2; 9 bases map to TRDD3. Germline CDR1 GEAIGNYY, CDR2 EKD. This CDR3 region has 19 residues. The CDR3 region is CACDTVGDKGPALTTQLFF. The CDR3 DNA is TGTGCCTGTGACACCGTGGGGGATAAGGGGCCCGCTTTGACAACACAACTCTTCTTT.

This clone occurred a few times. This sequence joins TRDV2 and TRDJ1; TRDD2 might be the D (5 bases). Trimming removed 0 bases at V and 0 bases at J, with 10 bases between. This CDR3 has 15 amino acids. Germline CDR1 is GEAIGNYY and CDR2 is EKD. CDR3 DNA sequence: TGTGCCTGTGACACCATTGGCCTTCACACCGATAAACTCATCTTT. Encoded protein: CACDTIGLHTDKLIF.

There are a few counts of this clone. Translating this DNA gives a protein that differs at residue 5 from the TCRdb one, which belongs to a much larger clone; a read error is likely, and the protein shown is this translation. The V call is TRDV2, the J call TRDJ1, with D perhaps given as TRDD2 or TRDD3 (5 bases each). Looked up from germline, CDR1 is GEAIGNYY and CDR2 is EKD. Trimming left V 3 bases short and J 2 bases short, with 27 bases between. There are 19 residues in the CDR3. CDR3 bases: TGTGCCTGTGACCGCATGATGCCTTCACCCCTCCGGGATACCGATAAACTCATCTTT. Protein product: CACDRMMPSPLRDTDKLIF.

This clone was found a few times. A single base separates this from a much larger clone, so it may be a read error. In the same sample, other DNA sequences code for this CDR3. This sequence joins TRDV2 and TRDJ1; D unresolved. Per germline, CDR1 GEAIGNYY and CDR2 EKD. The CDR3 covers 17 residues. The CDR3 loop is CACDTAEKASRGDKLIF. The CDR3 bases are TGTGCCTGTGACACCGCCGAAAAGGCCTCTCGAGGCGATAAGCTCATCTTT.

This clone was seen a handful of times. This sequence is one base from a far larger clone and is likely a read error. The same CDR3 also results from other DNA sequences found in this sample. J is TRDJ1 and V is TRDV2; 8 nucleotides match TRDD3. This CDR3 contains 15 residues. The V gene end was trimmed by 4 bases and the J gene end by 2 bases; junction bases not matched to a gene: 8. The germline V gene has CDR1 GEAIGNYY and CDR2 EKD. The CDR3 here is CACDTMVGDTDKLIF. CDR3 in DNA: TGTGCCTGTGATACCATGGTGGGGGATACCGATAAACTCATCTTT.